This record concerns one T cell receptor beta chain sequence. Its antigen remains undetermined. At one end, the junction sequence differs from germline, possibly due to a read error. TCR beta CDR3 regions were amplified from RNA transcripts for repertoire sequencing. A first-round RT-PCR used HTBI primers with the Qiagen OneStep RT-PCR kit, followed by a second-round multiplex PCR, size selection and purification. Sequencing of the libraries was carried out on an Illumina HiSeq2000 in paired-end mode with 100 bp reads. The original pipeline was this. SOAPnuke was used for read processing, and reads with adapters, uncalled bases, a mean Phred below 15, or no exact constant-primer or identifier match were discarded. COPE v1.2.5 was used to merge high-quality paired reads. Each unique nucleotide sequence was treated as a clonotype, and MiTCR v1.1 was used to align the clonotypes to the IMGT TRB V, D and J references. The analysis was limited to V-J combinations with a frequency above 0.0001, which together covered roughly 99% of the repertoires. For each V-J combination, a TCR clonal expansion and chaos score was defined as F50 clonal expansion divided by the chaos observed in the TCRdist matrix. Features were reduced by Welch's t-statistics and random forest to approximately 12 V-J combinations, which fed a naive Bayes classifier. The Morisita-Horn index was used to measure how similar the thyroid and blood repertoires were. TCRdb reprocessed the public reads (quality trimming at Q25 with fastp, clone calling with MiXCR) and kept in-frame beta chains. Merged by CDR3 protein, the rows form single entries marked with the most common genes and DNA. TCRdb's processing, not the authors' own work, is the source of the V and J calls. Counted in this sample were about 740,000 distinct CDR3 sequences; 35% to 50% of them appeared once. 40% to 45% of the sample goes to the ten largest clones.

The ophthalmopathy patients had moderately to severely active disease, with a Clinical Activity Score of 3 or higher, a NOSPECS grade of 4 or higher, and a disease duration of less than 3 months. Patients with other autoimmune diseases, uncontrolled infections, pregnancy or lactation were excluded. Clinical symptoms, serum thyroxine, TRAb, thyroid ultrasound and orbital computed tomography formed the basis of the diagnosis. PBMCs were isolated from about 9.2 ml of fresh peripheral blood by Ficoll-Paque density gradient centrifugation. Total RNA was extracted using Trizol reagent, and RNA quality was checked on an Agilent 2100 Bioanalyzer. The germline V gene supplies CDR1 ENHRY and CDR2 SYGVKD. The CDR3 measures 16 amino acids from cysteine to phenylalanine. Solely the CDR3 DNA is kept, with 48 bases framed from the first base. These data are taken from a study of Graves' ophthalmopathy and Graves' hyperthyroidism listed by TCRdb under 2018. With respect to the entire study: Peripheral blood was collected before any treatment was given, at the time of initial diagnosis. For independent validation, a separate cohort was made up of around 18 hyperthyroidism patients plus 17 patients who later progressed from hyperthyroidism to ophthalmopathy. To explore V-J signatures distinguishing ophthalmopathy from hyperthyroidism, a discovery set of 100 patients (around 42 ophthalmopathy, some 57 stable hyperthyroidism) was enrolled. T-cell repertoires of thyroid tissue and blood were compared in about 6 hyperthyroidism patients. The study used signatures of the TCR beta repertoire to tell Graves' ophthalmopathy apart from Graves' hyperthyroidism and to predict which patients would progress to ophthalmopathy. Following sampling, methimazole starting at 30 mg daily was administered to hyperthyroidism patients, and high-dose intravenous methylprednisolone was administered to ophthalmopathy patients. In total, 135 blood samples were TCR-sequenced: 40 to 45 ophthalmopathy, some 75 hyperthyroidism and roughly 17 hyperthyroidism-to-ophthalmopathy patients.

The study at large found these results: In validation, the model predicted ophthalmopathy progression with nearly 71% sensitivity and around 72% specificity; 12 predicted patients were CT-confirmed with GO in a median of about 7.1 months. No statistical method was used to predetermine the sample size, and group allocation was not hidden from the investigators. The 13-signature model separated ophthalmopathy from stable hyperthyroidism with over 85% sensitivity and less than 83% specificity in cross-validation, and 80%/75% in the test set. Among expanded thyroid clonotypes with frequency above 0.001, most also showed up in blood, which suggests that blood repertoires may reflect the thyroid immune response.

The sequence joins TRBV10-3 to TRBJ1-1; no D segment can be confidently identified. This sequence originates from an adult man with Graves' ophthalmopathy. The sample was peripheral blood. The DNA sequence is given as TGCGCCATCAGTGGATCCTTAAACAGCAGGAACACTGAAGCTTTCTTT. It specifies CAISGSLNSRNTEAFF.